This T cell receptor beta chain was captured in a study of blood T cell repertoires in COVID-19. Per the authors' pipeline: The authors estimated nucleated cell counts from reference gene primer amplification. Profiled with immunoSEQ multiplex PCR; TCRdb holds only in-frame clones, not every one. The D gene and trimming were derived from the DNA, and the V and J assignments and clone size from that table. The sample holds approximately 300,000 clones, 90% seen once. CDR1 and CDR2 from the germline V gene are SGDLS and YYNGEE. Deletions cut 4 bases from V and 9 bases from J, with 13 bases between. This CDR3 contains 12 residues. Only one count was recorded for this clone. Clinical histories supplied by participants themselves formed the basis of cohort assignment.

This receptor was taken from a woman under 30 with acute COVID-19. The sequenced sample was PBMCs or T cells enriched from blood (not recorded which). The V call is TRBV9, the J call TRBJ2-5; D unresolved. The CDR3 reads CASSPTPEAQYF. For the CDR3, the DNA is TGTGCCAGCAGCCCAACCCCCGAGGCCCAGTACTTC.